The clone carrying this T cell receptor beta chain was seen more than once but under ten times. No antigen is known for it. The entry originates in a study of T cells in Graves' hyperthyroidism and ophthalmopathy. Study results and caveats: Most thyroid-expanded clonotypes above 0.001 were also found in blood. Patients with ophthalmopathy were separated from those with stable hyperthyroidism by a 13 V-J model.

Across 18 months, stable Graves' hyperthyroidism was marked by no progression to ophthalmopathy. Any patient presenting with uncontrolled infection, other autoimmune disease, pregnancy or lactation was left out. It was RNA transcripts that yielded the amplified TCR beta CDR3 regions. Researchers ran a first-round RT-PCR on the TCR CDR3 using the HTBI primer set. TCRdb analysed the multiplex PCR reads with MiXCR anew, one entry per CDR3 protein. The top ten hold around 8% of the sample, which has about 580,000 distinct CDR3 sequences, 35% to 55% seen once. The sequencing sample was made of peripheral blood or thyroid tissue (not recorded which). This TCR derives from a young woman with Graves' hyperthyroidism.

The CDR3 DNA follows: TGTGCCAGCAGCCCCGCCAGGAATGAGCAGTTCTTC. Encoded protein: CASSPARNEQFF. The chain is built from TRBV6-5 and TRBJ2-7; D ambiguous. The last part of the DNA fits TRBJ2-1 better; the J call may be wrong. Germline CDR1 and CDR2: MNHEY and SVGAGI. The CDR3 covers 12 residues.